Sequencing of this T cell receptor (beta chain) was carried out in a study of identifying expanded T cells in peripheral blood. This clone is a singleton in its sample. The antigen is not known. One end of the junction fails to match germline, which may point to a read error. During the collection period, no donor immune events like infections were recorded. Germline CDR1 reads MDHEN; CDR2 reads SYDVKM. This CDR3 comprises 11 residues. The study, taken as a whole, reports: Over two and four weeks, about 15 and 19 clones changed, versus around 1.1 between replicates. Roughly two-week clone count variance significantly increased as total template count grew.

Clones were read by immunoSEQ multiplex PCR, and TCRdb kept only the in-frame ones, dropping some. The data show about 81,000 clones, roughly 84% seen once. Sequenced sample: blood. The TCR originated in a person aged 18 to 75 in good health. The chain combines TRBV28 with TRBJ2-7; tentative D call: TRBD2 (6 bases). This chain's CDR3 is CASSASARVDF. DNA for the CDR3: TGTGCCAGCAGCGCTAGCGCCCGTGTGGACTTC.